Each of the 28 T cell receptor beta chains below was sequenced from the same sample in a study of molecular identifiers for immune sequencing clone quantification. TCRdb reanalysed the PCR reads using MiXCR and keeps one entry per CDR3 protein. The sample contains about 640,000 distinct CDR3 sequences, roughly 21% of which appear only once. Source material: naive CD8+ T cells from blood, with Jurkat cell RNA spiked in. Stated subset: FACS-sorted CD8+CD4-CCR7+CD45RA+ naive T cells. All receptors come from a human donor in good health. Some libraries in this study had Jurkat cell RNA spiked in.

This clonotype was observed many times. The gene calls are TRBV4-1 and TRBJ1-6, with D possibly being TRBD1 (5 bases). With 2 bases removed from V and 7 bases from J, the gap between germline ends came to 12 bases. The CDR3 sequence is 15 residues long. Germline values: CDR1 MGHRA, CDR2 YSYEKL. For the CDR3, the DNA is TGCGCCAGCAGCCAAACCGGGACCGAAAATTCACCCCTCCACTTT. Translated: CASSQTGTENSPLHF.

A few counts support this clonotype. The CDR3 DNA reads TGTGCCAGCAGTTACTTACCGGACAGGGGTATGGAGGAGACCCAGTACTTC. Translating gives CASSYLPDRGMEETQYF. The chain carries TRBV6-2 or TRBV6-3 and TRBJ2-5, with 9 nucleotides matching TRBD1. The CDR3 contains 17 residues. J gave up 5 bases and V 1 base, and 11 bases lay outside the gene matches. CDR1 is MNHEY, CDR2 SVGEGT, per germline.

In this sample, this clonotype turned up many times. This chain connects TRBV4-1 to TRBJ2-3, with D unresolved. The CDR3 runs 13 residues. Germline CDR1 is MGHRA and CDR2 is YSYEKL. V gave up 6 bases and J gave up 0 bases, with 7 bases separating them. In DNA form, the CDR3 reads TGCGCCAGCAGTGAGAAAAGCACAGATACGCAGTATTTT. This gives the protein CASSEKSTDTQYF.

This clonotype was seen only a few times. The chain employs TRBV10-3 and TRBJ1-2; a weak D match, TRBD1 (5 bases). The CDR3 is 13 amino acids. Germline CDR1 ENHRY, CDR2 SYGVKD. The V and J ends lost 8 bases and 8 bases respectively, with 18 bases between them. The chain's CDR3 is CAIGGSGFRGYTF. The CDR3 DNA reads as TGTGCCATCGGGGGTAGTGGGTTCCGGGGCTACACCTTC.

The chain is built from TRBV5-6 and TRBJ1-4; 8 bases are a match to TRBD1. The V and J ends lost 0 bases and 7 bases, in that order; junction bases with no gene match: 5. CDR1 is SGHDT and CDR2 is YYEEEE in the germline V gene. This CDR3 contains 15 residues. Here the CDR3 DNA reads TGTGCCAGCAGCTTGGGGCAGGGGGCAAGTGAAAAACTGTTTTTT. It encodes CASSLGQGASEKLFF.

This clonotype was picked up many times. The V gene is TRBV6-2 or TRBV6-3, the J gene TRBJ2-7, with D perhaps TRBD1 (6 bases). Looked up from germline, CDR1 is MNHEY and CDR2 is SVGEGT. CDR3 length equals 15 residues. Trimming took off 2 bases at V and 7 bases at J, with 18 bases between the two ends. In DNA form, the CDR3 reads TGTGCCAGCAGTTACCCCCGGGACACACTGGGGGAGCAGTACTTC. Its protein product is CASSYPRDTLGEQYF.

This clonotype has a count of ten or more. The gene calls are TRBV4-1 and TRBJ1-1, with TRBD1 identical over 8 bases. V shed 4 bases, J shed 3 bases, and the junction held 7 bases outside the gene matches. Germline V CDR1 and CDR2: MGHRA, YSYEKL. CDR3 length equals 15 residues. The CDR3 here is CASSPGGGWDTEAFF. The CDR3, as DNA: TGCGCCAGCAGCCCAGGGGGCGGGTGGGACACTGAAGCTTTCTTT.

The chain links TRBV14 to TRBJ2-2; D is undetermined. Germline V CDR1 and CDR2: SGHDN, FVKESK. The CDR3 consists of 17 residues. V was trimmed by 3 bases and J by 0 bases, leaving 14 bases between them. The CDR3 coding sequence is TGTGCCAGCAGCCAGCTTGGGGTCTTTCCGAACACCGGGGAGCTGTTTTTT. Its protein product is CASSQLGVFPNTGELFF. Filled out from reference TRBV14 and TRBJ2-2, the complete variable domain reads EAGVTQFPSHSVIEKGQTVTLRCDPISGHDNLYWYRRVMGKEIKFLLHFVKESKQDESGMPNNRFLAERTGGTYSTLKVQPAELEDSGVYFCASSQLGVFPNTGELFFGEGSRLTVL.

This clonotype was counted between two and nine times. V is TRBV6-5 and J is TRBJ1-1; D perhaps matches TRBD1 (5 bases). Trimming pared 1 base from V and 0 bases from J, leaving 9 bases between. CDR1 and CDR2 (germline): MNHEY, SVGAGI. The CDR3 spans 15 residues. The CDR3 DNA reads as TGTGCCAGCAGTTACTACGGGGGATTGAACACTGAAGCTTTCTTT. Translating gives CASSYYGGLNTEAFF.

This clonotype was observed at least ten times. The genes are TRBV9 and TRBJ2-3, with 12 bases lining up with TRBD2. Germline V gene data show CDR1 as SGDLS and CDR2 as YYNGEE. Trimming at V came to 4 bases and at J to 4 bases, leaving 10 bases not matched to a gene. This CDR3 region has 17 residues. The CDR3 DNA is TGTGCCAGCAGCCTAGCGGGGGGGCCGAATTACCCAGATACGCAGTATTTT. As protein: CASSLAGGPNYPDTQYF.

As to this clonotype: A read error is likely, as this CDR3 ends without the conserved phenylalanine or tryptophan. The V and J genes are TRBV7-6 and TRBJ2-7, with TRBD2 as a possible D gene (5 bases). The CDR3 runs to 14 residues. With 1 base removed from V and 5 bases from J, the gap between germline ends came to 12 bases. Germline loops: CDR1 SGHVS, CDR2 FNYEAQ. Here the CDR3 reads CASSLGGQIDEQYS. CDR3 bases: TGTGCCAGCAGCTTAGGCGGGCAGATCGACGAGCAGTACTCC.

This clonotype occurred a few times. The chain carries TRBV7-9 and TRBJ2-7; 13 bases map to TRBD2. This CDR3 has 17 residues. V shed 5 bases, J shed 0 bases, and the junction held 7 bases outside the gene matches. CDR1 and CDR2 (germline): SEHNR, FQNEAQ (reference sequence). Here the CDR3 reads CASSTTRTSGSSYEQYF. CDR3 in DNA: TGTGCCAGCAGCACAACACGGACTAGCGGGAGCTCCTACGAGCAGTACTTC.

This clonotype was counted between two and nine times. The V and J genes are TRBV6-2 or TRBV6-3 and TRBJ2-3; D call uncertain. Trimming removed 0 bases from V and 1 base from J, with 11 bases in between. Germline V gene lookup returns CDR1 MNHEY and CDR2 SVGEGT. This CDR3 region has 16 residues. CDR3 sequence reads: CASSYSGFSGTDTQYF. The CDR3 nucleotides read TGTGCCAGCAGTTACTCGGGGTTCTCTGGCACAGATACGCAGTATTTT.

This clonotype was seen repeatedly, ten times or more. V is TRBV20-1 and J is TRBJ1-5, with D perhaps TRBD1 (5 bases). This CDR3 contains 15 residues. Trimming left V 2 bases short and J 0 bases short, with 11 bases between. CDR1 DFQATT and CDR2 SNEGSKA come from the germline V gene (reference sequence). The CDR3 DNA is TGCAGTGCTAGATCGGGACGGAATAGCAATCAGCCCCAGCATTTT. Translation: CSARSGRNSNQPQHF.

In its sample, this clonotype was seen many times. The CDR3 DNA sequence: TGCAGTCCCACGGCCGGAGAAAGTGAAAAACTGTTTTTT. Translated: CSPTAGESEKLFF. The chain employs TRBV20-1 and TRBJ1-4; no clear D. CDR1 is DFQATT, CDR2 SNEGSKA, per germline (reference sequence). The CDR3 contains 13 residues. V gave up 8 bases and J gave up 7 bases, with 17 bases separating them.

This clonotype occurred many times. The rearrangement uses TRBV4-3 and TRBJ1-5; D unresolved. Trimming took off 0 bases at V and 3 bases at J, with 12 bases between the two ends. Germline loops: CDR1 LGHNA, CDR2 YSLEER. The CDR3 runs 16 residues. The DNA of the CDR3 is TGCGCCAGCAGCCAAGATCACGCGGGCGACAATCAGCCCCAGCATTTT. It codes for CASSQDHAGDNQPQHF.

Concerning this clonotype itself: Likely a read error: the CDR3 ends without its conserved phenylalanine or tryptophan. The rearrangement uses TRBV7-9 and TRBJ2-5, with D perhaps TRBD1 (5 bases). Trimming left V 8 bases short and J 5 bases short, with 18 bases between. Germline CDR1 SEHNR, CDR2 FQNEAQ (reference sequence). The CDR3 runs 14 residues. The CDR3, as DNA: TGTGCCAGCCGCCGCGTTTCCCCAGGGGAGACCCAGTACTCC. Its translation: CASRRVSPGETQYS.

CDR3 region: CASSVGRSGEWETQYF. In DNA form, the CDR3 reads TGTGCCAGCAGTGTCGGACGGTCAGGGGAATGGGAGACCCAGTACTTC. The chain combines TRBV25-1 with TRBJ2-5; D may be TRBD1 (6 bases). The germline gives CDR1 MGHDK, CDR2 SYGVNS. This CDR3 has 16 residues. V lost 4 bases and J 5 bases, leaving 20 bases between the germline ends.

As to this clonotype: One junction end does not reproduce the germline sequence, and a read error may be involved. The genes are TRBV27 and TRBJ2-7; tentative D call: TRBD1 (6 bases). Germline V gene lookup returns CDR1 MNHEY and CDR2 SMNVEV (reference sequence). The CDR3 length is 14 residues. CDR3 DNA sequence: TGTGCCTGCAGTAAACAGGGCCCCTCTGGCGAGCAGTACTTC. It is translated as CACSKQGPSGEQYF.

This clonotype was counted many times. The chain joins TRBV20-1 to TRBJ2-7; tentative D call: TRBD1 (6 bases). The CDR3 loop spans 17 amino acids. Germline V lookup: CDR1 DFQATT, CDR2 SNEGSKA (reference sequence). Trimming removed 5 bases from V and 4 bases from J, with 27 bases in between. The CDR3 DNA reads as TGCAGTGCTCTACAGGGCCCGGCCGGGCCCCTCCTATACGAGCAGTACTTC. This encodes CSALQGPAGPLLYEQYF.

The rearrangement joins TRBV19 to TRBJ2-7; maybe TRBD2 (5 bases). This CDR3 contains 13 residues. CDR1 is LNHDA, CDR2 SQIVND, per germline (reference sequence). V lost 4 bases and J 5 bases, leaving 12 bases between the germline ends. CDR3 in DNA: TGTGCCAGTAGTACTGTTGAGGAGGACGAGCAGTACTTC. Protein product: CASSTVEEDEQYF.

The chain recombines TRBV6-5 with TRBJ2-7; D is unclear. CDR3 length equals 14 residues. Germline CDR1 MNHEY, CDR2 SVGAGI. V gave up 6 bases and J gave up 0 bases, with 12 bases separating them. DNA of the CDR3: TGTGCCAGCAGGCCCTTTCCTAGCTCCTACGAGCAGTACTTC. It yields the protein CASRPFPSSYEQYF.

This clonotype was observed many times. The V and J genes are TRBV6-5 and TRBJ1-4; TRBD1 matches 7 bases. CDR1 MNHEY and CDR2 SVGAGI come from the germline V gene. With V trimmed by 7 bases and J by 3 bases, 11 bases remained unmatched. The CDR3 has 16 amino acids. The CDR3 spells CASTFLPGQSNEKLFF. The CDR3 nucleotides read TGTGCCAGCACGTTCCTTCCGGGACAGTCTAATGAAAAACTGTTTTTT.

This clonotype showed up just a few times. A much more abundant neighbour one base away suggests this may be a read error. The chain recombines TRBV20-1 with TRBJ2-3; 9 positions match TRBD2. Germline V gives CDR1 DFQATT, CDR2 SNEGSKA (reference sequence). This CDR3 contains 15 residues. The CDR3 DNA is TGCAGTACTAGAAGAACTAGCGGGAGCACAGATACGCAGTATTTT. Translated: CSTRRTSGSTDTQYF.

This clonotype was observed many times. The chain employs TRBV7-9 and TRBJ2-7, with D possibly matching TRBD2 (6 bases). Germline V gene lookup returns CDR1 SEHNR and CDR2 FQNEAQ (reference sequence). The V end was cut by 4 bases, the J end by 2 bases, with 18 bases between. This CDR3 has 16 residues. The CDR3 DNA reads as TGTGCCAGCAGCTCCCGCACCGGGGACTCGCCCTACGAGCAGTACTTC. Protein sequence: CASSSRTGDSPYEQYF.

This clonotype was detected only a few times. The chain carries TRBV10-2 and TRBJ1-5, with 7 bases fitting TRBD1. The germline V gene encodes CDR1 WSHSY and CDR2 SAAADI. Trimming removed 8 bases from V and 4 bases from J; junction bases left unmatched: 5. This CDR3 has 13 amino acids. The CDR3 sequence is CASDRDRNQPQHF. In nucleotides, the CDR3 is TGCGCCAGCGACCGGGACAGAAATCAGCCCCAGCATTTT.

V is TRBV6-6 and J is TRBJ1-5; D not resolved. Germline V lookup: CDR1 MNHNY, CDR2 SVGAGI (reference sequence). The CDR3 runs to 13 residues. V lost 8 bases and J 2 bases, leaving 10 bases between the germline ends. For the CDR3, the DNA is TGTGCCAGCGTTTTTTACGGCAATCAGCCCCAGCATTTT. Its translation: CASVFYGNQPQHF.

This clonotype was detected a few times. In nucleotides, the CDR3 is TGTGCCAGCAGCTTAGCAGCGGGAGGGCATGGTGAGCAGTTCTTC. Protein product: CASSLAAGGHGEQFF. The genes are TRBV11-3 and TRBJ2-1; TRBD2 matches 10 bases. The ends lost 1 base at V and 9 bases at J; junction bases unmatched: 6. Germline CDR1 SGHNT, CDR2 YENEEA. This CDR3 contains 15 residues. The full variable domain, its missing parts supplied by reference TRBV11-3 and TRBJ2-1, is EAGVVQSPRYKIIEKKQPVAFWCNPISGHNTLYWYLQNLGQGPELLIRYENEEAVDDSQLPKDRFSAERLKGVDSTLKIQPAELGDSAVYLCASSLAAGGHGEQFFGPGTRLTVL.